This paragraph reports one T cell receptor (beta chain). The data belong to a study of blood T cell repertoires in COVID-19. Per the germline V gene, CDR1 is MNHEY and CDR2 is SVGAGI. CDR3 length: 14 residues. Trimming at V came to 5 bases and at J to 7 bases, leaving 5 bases not matched to a gene. The authors' processing: Amplification of reference gene primers provided the estimated nucleated cell counts. Clones were sequenced by immunoSEQ multiplex PCR, and TCRdb holds only the in-frame ones, with some missing. V and J calls and clone size follow that table, whereas D and trimming were derived from the DNA. The table has approximately 250,000 clones, more than 80% seen once; the top ten hold around 2.2%.

The clonotype originates from a man aged 25 to 45 who had recovered from COVID-19. The chain joins TRBV6-5 to TRBJ2-2, with 9 bases aligning to TRBD1. The source material was peripheral blood. For the CDR3, the DNA is TGTGCCAGCAGTCGGACAGGGGTAGGCGGGGAGCTGTTTTTT. Its protein product is CASSRTGVGGELFF.